The rows below give T cell receptor beta chains drawn from one sample of a study of T cell responses to AZD1222 COVID-19 vaccine. TCRdb's copy holds only in-frame clones and misses some; the assay was immunoSEQ multiplex PCR. The table has roughly 150,000 clones, approximately 90% seen once. The sequencing used peripheral blood, collected 28 days after the second AZD1222 dose. These receptors were obtained from an adult who received the AZD1222 COVID-19 vaccine. Both conserved end residues are part of each CDR3. The D gene is left open where the match is weak. The size entry is marked missing in some rows and otherwise reads once, few, many or a size class.

CASRAIHLTDTQYF	TGTGCCAGCAGGGCCATCCATCTCACAGATACGCAGTATTTT	-	TRBV6-1	TRBJ2-3	-
CASMEGWRENSGELFF	TGTGCCAGCATGGAGGGGTGGCGGGAGAATTCCGGGGAGCTGTTTTTT	once	TRBV27	TRBJ2-2	TRBD2
CASSPLAEVRGGYTF	TGTGCCAGCTCACCTCTAGCGGAAGTCCGGGGTGGCTACACCTTC	-	TRBV18	TRBJ1-2	-
CASSSDRGRNYGYTF	TGTGCCAGTAGTTCCGACAGGGGGCGCAACTATGGCTACACCTTC	-	TRBV19	TRBJ1-2	TRBD1
CASSLATGAFYEQYF	TGTGCCAGCAGCTTGGCCACGGGGGCATTTTACGAGCAGTACTTC	-	TRBV5-8	TRBJ2-7	-
CASQINYGYTF	TGTGCCAGCCAGATTAACTATGGCTACACCTTC	-	TRBV12-3/TRBV12-4	TRBJ1-2	-
CASSLASSGGGNTIYF	TGTGCCAGCAGCTTAGCCAGTTCGGGGGGTGGAAACACCATATATTTT	-	TRBV7-6	TRBJ1-3	-
CASSRRDSGNTIYF	TGCGCCAGCAGTAGACGGGACTCTGGAAACACCATATATTTT	-	TRBV23-1	TRBJ1-3	-
CASSLTNTKETQYF	TGTGCCAGCAGCTTAACTAACACGAAAGAGACCCAGTACTTC	-	TRBV11-2	TRBJ2-5	-
CASSQFISHSGQGRSKDSNQPQHF	TGTGCCAGCAGCCAATTCATCTCTCATTCCGGACAGGGAAGGAGTAAGGATAGCAATCAGCCCCAGCATTTT	-	TRBV14	TRBJ1-5	TRBD1
CASSLSPWREKLFF	TGTGCCAGCAGTTTATCGCCCTGGCGTGAAAAACTGTTTTTT	-	TRBV27	TRBJ1-4	-
CASSPRTTGELFF	TGTGCCAGCAGCCCTCGTACCACCGGGGAGCTGTTTTTT	-	TRBV5-4	TRBJ2-2	-
CASSPTGGYSNQPQHF	TGTGCCAGCAGCCCTACAGGGGGGTATAGCAATCAGCCCCAGCATTTT	-	TRBV28	TRBJ1-5	TRBD1
CASTRAGVNEQFF	TGTGCCAGCACCCGGGCCGGGGTGAATGAGCAGTTCTTC	-	TRBV9	TRBJ2-1	-
CASSVEPGFTYEQYF	TGTGCCAGCAGCGTAGAGCCGGGCTTCACCTACGAGCAGTACTTC	-	TRBV9	TRBJ2-7	-
CASSQDPLPRYEQYF	TGTGCCAGCAGCCAAGACCCTCTTCCCAGGTACGAGCAGTACTTC	-	TRBV4-2	TRBJ2-7	-
CASSEAHRRTGELFF	TGTGCCAGCAGTGAAGCGCACAGGCGAACCGGGGAGCTGTTTTTT	few	TRBV6-1	TRBJ2-2	-
CASTMTAATNEKLFF	TGTGCCAGCACCATGACAGCTGCAACTAATGAAAAACTGTTTTTT	once	TRBV25-1	TRBJ1-4	-
CATRDVTGTSVTEAFF	TGTGCCACCCGCGACGTTACAGGGACTTCGGTCACTGAAGCTTTCTTT	-	TRBV7-8	TRBJ1-1	-
CASRDPDRAVGPSYGYTF	TGTGCCAGCAGGGACCCGGACAGGGCGGTGGGGCCTTCCTATGGCTACACCTTC	-	TRBV9	TRBJ1-2	TRBD1
CASRGPMNTEAFF	TGTGCCAGCAGGGGGCCCATGAACACTGAAGCTTTCTTT	-	TRBV2	TRBJ1-1	-
CASTRRGSTMNTEAFF	TGTGCCAGTACCCGCAGGGGTTCCACTATGAACACTGAAGCTTTCTTT	-	TRBV19	TRBJ1-1	-
CAIKGQDTEAFF	TGTGCCATCAAGGGACAGGACACTGAAGCTTTCTTT	-	TRBV10-3	TRBJ1-1	TRBD1
CASSPPTGGTEAFF	TGTGCCAGCTCCCCTCCGACAGGGGGGACTGAAGCTTTCTTT	once	TRBV18	TRBJ1-1	TRBD1
CASNKRDRGHYGYTF	TGCGCCAGCAACAAGAGGGACAGGGGCCACTATGGCTACACCTTC	-	TRBV5-1	TRBJ1-2	TRBD1
CAWSRGTLNYNEQFF	TGTGCCTGGAGTAGGGGAACCCTGAATTACAATGAGCAGTTCTTC	-	TRBV30	TRBJ2-1	-
CASRPGGILTSNYGYTF	TGTGCCAGCAGGCCTGGGGGAATCCTCACTTCTAACTATGGCTACACCTTC	-	TRBV6-2/TRBV6-3	TRBJ1-2	-
CAKHWAPRGQIRTGELFF	TGTGCCAAACACTGGGCTCCCAGGGGGCAAATTAGGACCGGGGAGCTGTTTTTT	-	TRBV27	TRBJ2-2	TRBD1
CATSRDRTVDEKLFF	TGTGCCACCAGCAGAGATAGGACGGTGGATGAAAAACTGTTTTTT	-	TRBV15	TRBJ1-4	-
CASSLRENTEAFF	TGTGCCAGCAGTTTGAGAGAGAACACTGAAGCTTTCTTT	-	TRBV12-3/TRBV12-4	TRBJ1-1	-
CAWSQRTDWSTGELFF	TGTGCCTGGAGCCAGAGGACAGATTGGTCCACCGGGGAGCTGTTTTTT	-	TRBV30	TRBJ2-2	-
CASSPAGTSGLGEQFF	TGTGCCAGCAGCCCTGCCGGGACTAGCGGCTTGGGGGAGCAGTTCTTC	few	TRBV7-9	TRBJ2-1	TRBD2
CASSSGLRGEQYF	TGTGCCAGCAGTTCGGGACTCCGCGGGGAGCAGTACTTC	-	TRBV6-1	TRBJ2-7	-